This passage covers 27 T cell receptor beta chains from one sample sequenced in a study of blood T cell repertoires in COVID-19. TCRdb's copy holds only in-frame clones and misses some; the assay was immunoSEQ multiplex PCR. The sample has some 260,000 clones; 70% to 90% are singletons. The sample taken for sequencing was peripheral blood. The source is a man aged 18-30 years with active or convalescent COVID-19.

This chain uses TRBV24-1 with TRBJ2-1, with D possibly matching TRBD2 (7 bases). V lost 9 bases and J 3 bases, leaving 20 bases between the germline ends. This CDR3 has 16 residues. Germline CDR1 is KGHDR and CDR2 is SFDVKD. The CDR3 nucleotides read TGTGCCACCTCCCCGGGGGGCAGCTCCTACTACAATGAGCAGTTCTTC. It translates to CATSPGGSSYYNEQFF.

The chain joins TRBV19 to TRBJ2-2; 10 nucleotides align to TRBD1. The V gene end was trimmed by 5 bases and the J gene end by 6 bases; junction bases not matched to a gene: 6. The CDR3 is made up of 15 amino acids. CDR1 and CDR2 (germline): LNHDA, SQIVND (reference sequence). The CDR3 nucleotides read TGTGCCAGTAGTGGCGAAGACAGGGGGCCCGGGGAGCTGTTTTTT. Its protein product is CASSGEDRGPGELFF.

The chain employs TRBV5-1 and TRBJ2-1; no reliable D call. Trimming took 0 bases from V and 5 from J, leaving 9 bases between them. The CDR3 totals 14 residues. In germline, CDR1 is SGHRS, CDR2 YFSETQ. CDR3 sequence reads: CASSLAQYNNEQFF. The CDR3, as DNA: TGCGCCAGCAGCTTGGCCCAGTATAACAATGAGCAGTTCTTC.

The CDR3 sequence: CSVPTGRGTQYF. The CDR3 DNA follows: TGCAGCGTTCCAACAGGGAGGGGGACCCAGTACTTC. V usage is TRBV29-1 and J usage is TRBJ2-5; D is perhaps TRBD2 (7 bases). The CDR3 consists of 12 residues. Germline CDR1 is SQVTM and CDR2 is ANQGSEA. V was clipped by 5 bases and J by 7 bases, with 14 bases between them.

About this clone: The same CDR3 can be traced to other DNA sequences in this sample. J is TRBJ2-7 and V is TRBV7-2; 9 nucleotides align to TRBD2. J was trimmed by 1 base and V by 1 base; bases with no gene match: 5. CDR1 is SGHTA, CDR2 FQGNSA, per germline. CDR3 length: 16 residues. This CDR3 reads CASSLVGSGSSYEQYF. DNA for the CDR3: TGTGCCAGCAGCTTAGTGGGTAGCGGGAGTTCCTACGAGCAGTACTTC.

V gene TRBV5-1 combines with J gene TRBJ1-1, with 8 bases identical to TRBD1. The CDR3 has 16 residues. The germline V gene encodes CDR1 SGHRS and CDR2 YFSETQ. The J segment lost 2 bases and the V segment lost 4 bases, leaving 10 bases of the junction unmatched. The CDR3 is CASSPRLAGGNTEAFF. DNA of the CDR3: TGCGCCAGCAGCCCGCGTTTGGCAGGGGGCAACACTGAAGCTTTCTTT.

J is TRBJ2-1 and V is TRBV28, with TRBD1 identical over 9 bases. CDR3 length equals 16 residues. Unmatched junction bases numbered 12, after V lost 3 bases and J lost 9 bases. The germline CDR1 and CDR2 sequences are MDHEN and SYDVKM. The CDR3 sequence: CASSLQGQGPVAEQFF. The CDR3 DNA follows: TGTGCCAGCAGTTTGCAAGGACAGGGGCCGGTCGCTGAGCAGTTCTTC. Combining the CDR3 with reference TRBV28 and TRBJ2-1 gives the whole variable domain DVKVTQSSRYLVKRTGEKVFLECVQDMDHENMFWYRQDPGLGLRLIYFSYDVKMKEKGDIPEGYSVSREKKERFSLILESASTNQTSMYLCASSLQGQGPVAEQFFGPGTRLTVL.

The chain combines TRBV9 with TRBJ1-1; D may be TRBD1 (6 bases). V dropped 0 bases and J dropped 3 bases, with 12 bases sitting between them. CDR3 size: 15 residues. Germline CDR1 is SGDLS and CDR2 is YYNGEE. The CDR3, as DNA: TGTGCCAGCAGCGTAGTAGGGGGGGAGGACACTGAAGCTTTCTTT. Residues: CASSVVGGEDTEAFF.

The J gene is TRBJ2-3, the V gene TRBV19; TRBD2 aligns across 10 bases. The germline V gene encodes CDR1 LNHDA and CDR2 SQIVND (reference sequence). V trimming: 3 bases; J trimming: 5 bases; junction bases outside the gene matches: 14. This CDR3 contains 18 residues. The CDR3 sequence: CASSIAFWRLAGGDTQYF. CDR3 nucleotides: TGTGCCAGTAGTATTGCCTTCTGGAGACTAGCGGGTGGAGATACGCAGTATTTT.

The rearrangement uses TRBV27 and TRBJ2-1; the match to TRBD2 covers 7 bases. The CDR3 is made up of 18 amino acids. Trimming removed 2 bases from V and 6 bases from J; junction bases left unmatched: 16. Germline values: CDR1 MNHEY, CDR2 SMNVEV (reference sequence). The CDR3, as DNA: TGTGCCAGCAGTTTAAATCGGGTTCGGGGAGGGCCAGGCAATGAGCAGTTCTTC. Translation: CASSLNRVRGGPGNEQFF.

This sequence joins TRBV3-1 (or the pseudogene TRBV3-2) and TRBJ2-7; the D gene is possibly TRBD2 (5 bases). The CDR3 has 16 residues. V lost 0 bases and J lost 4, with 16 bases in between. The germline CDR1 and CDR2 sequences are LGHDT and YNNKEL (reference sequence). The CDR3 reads CASSQDPSSGWYEQYF. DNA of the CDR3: TGTGCCAGCAGCCAAGATCCCTCTTCGGGGTGGTACGAGCAGTACTTC.

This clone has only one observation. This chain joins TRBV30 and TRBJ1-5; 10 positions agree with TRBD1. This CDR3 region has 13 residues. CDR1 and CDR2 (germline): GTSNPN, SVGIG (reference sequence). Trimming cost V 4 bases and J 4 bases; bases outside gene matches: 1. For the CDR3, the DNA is TGTGCCTGGAAGGGACAGGGGAATCAGCCCCAGCATTTT. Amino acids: CAWKGQGNQPQHF.

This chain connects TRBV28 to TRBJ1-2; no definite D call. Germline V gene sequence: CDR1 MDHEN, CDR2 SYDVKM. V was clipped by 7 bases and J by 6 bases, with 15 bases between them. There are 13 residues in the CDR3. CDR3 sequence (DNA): TGTGCCAGCAAAACTTTCCCCCGAGATGGCTACACCTTC. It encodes CASKTFPRDGYTF.

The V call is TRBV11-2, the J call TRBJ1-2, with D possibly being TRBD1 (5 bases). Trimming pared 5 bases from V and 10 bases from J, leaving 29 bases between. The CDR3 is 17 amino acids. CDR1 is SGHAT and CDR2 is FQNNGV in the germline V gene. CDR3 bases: TGTGCCAGCAGCCATAAGACAGATTTATCCCTTTCGATGGTCTACACCTTC. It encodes CASSHKTDLSLSMVYTF.

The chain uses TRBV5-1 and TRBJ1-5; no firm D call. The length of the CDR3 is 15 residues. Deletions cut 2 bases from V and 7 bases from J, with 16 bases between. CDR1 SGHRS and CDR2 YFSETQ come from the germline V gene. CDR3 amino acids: CASSFTSGSEQPQHF. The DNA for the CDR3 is TGCGCCAGCAGCTTTACCAGCGGCTCGGAACAGCCCCAGCATTTT.

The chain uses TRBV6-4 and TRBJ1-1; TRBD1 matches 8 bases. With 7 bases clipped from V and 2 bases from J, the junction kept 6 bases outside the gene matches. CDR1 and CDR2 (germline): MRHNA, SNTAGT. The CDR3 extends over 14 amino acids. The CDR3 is CASKPDRDNTEAFF. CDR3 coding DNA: TGTGCCAGCAAGCCGGACAGGGACAACACTGAAGCTTTCTTT.

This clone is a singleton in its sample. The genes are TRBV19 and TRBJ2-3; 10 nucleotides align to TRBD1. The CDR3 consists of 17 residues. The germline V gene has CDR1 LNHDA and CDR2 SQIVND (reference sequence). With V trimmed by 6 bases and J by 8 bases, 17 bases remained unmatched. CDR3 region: CASSSIRDRGYQGTQYF. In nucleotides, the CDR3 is TGTGCCAGTAGCTCGATCCGGGACAGGGGTTATCAAGGTACGCAGTATTTT.

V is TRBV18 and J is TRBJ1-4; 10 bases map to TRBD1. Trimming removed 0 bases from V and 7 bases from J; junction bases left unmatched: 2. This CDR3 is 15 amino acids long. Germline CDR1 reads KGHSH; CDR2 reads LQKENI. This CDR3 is CASSPPGQGFEKLFF. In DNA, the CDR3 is TGTGCCAGCTCACCACCGGGACAGGGGTTTGAAAAACTGTTTTTT.

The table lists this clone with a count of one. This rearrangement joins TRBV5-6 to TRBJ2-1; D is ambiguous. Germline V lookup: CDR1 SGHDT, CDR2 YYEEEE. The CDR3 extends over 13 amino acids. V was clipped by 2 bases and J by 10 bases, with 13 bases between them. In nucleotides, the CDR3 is TGTGCCAGCAGCTTCCAACTCAATTTGGAGCAGTTCTTC. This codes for CASSFQLNLEQFF. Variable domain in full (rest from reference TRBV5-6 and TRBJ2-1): DAGVTQSPTHLIKTRGQQVTLRCSPKSGHDTVSWYQQALGQGPQFIFQYYEEEERQRGNFPDRFSGHQFPNYSSELNVNALLLGDSALYLCASSFQLNLEQFFGPGTRLTVL.

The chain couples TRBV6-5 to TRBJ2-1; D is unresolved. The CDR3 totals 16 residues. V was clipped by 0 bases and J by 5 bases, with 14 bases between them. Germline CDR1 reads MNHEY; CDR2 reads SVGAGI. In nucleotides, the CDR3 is TGTGCCAGCAGTTACTCGATAGAGGCCGACCACAATGAGCAGTTCTTC. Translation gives CASSYSIEADHNEQFF.

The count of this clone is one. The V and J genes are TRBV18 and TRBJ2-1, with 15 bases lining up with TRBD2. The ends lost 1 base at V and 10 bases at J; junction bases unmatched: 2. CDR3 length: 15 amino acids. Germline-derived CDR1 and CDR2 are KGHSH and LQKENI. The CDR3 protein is CASSPLGLAGGEQFF. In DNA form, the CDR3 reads TGTGCCAGCTCACCACTAGGACTAGCGGGGGGGGAGCAGTTCTTC. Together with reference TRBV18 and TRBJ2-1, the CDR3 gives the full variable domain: NAGVMQNPRHLVRRRGQEARLRCSPMKGHSHVYWYRQLPEEGLKFMVYLQKENIIDESGMPKERFSAEFPKEGPSILRIQQVVRGDSAAYFCASSPLGLAGGEQFFGPGTRLTVL.

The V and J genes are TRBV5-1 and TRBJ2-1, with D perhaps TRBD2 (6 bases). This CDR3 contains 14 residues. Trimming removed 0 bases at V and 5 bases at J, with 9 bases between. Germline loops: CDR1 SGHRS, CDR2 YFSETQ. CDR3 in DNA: TGCGCCAGCAGCTTGGTAGCGGAAAACAATGAGCAGTTCTTC. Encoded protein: CASSLVAENNEQFF.

The CDR3 is CASKGALNEKLFF. CDR3 nucleotide sequence: TGTGCCAGCAAAGGGGCCCTGAATGAAAAACTGTTTTTT. The J gene is TRBJ1-4, the V gene TRBV28, with D possibly TRBD1 on 5 matching bases. Trimming stripped 7 bases from V and 5 bases from J, with 11 bases between. Germline CDR1 and CDR2: MDHEN and SYDVKM. The CDR3 runs to 13 residues.

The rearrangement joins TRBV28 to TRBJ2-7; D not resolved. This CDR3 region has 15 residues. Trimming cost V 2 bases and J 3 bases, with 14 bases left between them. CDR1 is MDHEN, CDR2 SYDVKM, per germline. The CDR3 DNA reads TGTGCCAGCAGTTTAGCCCGTATCTCCTACTACGAGCAGTACTTC. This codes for CASSLARISYYEQYF.

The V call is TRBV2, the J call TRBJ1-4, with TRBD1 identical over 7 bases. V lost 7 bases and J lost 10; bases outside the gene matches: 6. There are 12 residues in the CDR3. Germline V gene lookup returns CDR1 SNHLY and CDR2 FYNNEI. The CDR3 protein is CASTTGAVKLFF. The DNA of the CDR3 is TGTGCCAGCACTACAGGGGCGGTAAAACTGTTTTTT. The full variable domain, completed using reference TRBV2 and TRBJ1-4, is EPEVTQTPSHQVTQMGQEVILRCVPISNHLYFYWYRQILGQKVEFLVSFYNNEISEKSEIFDDQFSVERPDGSNFTLKIRSTKLEDSAMYFCASTTGAVKLFFGSGTQLSVL.

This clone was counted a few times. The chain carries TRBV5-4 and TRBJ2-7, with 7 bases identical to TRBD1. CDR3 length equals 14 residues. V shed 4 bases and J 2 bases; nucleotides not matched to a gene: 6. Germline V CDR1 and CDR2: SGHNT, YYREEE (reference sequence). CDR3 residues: CASSPGTVTYEQYF. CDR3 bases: TGTGCCAGCAGCCCCGGGACAGTTACCTACGAGCAGTACTTC.

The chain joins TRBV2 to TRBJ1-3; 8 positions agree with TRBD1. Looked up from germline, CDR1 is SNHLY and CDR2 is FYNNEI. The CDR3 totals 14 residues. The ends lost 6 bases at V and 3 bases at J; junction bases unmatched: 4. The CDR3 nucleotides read TGTGCCAGCAGCGACAGGGGCGGTGGAAACACCATATATTTT. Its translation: CASSDRGGGNTIYF.